Listed below are T cell receptor beta chains from one sample, sequenced in a study of OX40 agonist ivuxolimab in advanced cancers. Clones were read by immunoSEQ multiplex PCR, and TCRdb kept only the in-frame ones, dropping some. The table shows 20,000 to 25,000 clones, with about 80% occurring only once. The source material was CD4+ or CD8+ T cells sorted from blood, sampled in a trial of the OX40 agonist ivuxolimab. The receptors were gathered from an adult with an advanced solid tumor such as melanoma, head and neck, liver or kidney cancer. CDR3s include the opening cysteine and the closing phenylalanine or tryptophan. D genes are given only for firm matches. Rows give clone size only sometimes, using once, few, many, or a class for an expanded clone.

clone_size,cdr3_length,j_call,v_call,d_call,cdr3_nt,cdr3_aa
NA,14,TRBJ2-7,TRBV5-4,NA,TGTGCCAGCAGCCGAAGACAGGAGGGCTACGAGCAGTACTTC,CASSRRQEGYEQYF
once,14,TRBJ2-7,TRBV7-6,NA,TGTGCCAGCAGCTTAGAGACTGCCCCCTACGAGCAGTGCTTC,CASSLETAPYEQCF
NA,15,TRBJ1-2,TRBV9,TRBD1,TGTGCCAGCACCCTAAGGACAGGGGGCCACTATGGCTACACCTTC,CASTLRTGGHYGYTF
NA,13,TRBJ1-2,TRBV27,NA,TGTGCCAGCAGTTTAGGTCCAGGGAATGGCTACACCTTC,CASSLGPGNGYTF
NA,15,TRBJ2-3,TRBV5-1,NA,TGCGCCAGCAGCTTACAGGAGAGAAACACAGATACGCAGTATTTT,CASSLQERNTDTQYF
NA,14,TRBJ2-3,TRBV10-3,NA,TGTGCCATCTTATCCGGGAAAGGGACAGATACGCAGTATTTT,CAILSGKGTDTQYF
once,13,TRBJ1-4,TRBV27,TRBD1,TGTGCCAGCTCGGGGGGGCAGGGGGGAAAACTGTTTTTT,CASSGGQGGKLFF
NA,13,TRBJ1-1,TRBV27,NA,TGTGCCAGCAGTTATGGGGCGGGCACTGAAGCTTTCTTT,CASSYGAGTEAFF
NA,15,TRBJ2-7,TRBV2,NA,TGTGCCAGCAGTGGTCTTCTGGGACTTGTGTACGAGCAGTACTTC,CASSGLLGLVYEQYF
NA,15,TRBJ2-3,TRBV9,TRBD1,TGTGCCAGCAGCGTAGTGGGACAGGGCACAGATACGCAGTATTTT,CASSVVGQGTDTQYF
NA,15,TRBJ1-3,TRBV6-6,NA,TGTGCCAGTAAAACCCGGGACCTTTCTGGAAACACCATATATTTT,CASKTRDLSGNTIYF
NA,14,TRBJ2-7,TRBV21-1,NA,TGTGCCAGCACCTATCGCGGAGGGGGTTACGAGCAGTACTTC,CASTYRGGGYEQYF
NA,13,TRBJ1-5,TRBV27,NA,TGTGCCAGCAGTTTAAACGCTATCCAGCCCCAGCATTTT,CASSLNAIQPQHF
NA,16,TRBJ2-3,TRBV7-2,TRBD2,TGTGCCAGCAGCTTAGCGGGAGGACTAGCCCCAGATACGCAGTATTTT,CASSLAGGLAPDTQYF
NA,15,TRBJ1-1,TRBV30,NA,TGTGCCTGGAGTATCACCGGGACCGATGTCGCTGAAGCTTTCTTT,CAWSITGTDVAEAFF
NA,15,TRBJ2-1,TRBV27,TRBD2,TGTGCCAGCAGGGAACTAGCGGGGGGATACAATGAGCAGTTCTTC,CASRELAGGYNEQFF
NA,13,TRBJ2-1,TRBV5-5,NA,TGTGCCAGCAGCTTGTGGATCCCCAATGAGCAGTTCTTC,CASSLWIPNEQFF
NA,15,TRBJ2-3,TRBV28,TRBD1,TGTGCCAGCAGCCTAAACCCGGACAGGACAGATACGCAGTATTTT,CASSLNPDRTDTQYF
NA,11,TRBJ2-7,TRBV11-2,TRBD1,TGTGCGTGCAGGGGGCTTTACGAGCAGTACTTC,CACRGLYEQYF
NA,12,TRBJ2-7,TRBV19,NA,TGTGCCAGCCCTTCGTGGGCTTACGAGCAGTACTTC,CASPSWAYEQYF
NA,12,TRBJ2-3,TRBV4-1,NA,TGCGCCAGCAGCGACAACGAGGGTAGGCAGTATTTT,CASSDNEGRQYF